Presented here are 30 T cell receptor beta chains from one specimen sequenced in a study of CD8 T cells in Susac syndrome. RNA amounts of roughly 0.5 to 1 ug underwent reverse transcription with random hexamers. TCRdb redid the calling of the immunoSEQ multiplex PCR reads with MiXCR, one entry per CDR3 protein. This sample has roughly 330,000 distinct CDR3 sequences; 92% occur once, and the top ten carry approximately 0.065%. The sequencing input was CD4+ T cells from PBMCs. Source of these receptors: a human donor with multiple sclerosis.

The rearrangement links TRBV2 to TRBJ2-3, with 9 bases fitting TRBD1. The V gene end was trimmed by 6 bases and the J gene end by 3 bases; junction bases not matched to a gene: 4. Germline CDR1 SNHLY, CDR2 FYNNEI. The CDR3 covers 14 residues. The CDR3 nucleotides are TGTGCCAGCAGCGTGACAGGGGGGACAGATACGCAGTATTTT. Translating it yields CASSVTGGTDTQYF.

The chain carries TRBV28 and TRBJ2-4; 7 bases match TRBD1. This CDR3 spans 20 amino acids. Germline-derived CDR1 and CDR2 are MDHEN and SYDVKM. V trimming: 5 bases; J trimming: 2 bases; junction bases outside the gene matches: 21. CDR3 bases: TGTGCCAGCAGTGTATCATTCCTCCGGCGACAGGGAGTCCCCAAAAACATTCAGTACTTC. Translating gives CASSVSFLRRQGVPKNIQYF.

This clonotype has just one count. The CDR3 bases are TGTGCCAGCAGTTACCAACGCCCGGGACTAGAGACTAATGAGCAGTTCTTC. This codes for CASSYQRPGLETNEQFF. The V gene is TRBV6-2 or TRBV6-3, the J gene TRBJ2-1, with TRBD2 matching 8 bases. J lost 7 bases, V lost 2 bases, and 13 bases had no gene match. The CDR3 is 17 amino acids. Germline V gene sequence: CDR1 MNHEY, CDR2 SVGEGT.

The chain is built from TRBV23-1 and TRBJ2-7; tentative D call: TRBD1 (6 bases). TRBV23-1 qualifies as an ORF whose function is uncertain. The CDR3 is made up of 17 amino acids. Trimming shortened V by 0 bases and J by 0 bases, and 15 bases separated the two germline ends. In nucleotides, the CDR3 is TGCGCCAGCAGTCAATCAACAGGGCACTCCCTCTCCTACGAGCAGTACTTC. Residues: CASSQSTGHSLSYEQYF.

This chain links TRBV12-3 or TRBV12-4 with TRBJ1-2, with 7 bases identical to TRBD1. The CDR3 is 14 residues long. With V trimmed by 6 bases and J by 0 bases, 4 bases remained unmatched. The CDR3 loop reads CASRGQLTNYGYTF. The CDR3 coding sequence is TGTGCCAGCAGGGGACAGCTTACTAACTATGGCTACACCTTC.

The CDR3 DNA reads as TGTGCCAGCAGACTCGAGAGGGGAAGAGGCTACACCTTC. This gives the protein CASRLERGRGYTF. The chain carries TRBV2 and TRBJ1-2; tentatively, D is TRBD1 (5 bases). The V gene lost 6 bases and the J gene lost 8 bases, with 16 bases spanning the gap. The CDR3 runs to 13 residues. Germline-derived CDR1 and CDR2 are SNHLY and FYNNEI.

CDR3 nucleotides: TGCGCCAGCAGCCAAGTGGGTCGGACTAGCAGAGACAATGAGCAGTTCTTC. It translates to CASSQVGRTSRDNEQFF. The rearrangement uses TRBV4-1 and TRBJ2-1; TRBD2 aligns across 8 bases. The CDR3 totals 17 residues. Per the germline V gene, CDR1 is MGHRA and CDR2 is YSYEKL. J gave up 5 bases and V 1 base, and 10 bases lay outside the gene matches.

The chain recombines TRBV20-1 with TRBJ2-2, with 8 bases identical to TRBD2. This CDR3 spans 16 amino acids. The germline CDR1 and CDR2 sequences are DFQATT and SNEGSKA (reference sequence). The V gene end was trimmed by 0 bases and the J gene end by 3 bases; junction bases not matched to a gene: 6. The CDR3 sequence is CSARDPGGPDTGELFF. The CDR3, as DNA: TGCAGTGCTAGAGACCCGGGAGGGCCCGACACCGGGGAGCTGTTTTTT.

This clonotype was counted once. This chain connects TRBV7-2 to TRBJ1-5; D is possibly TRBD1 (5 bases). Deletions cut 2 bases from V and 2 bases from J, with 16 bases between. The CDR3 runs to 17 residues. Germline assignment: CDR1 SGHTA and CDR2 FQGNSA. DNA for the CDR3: TGTGCCAGCAGCTTAAGTGGGGCTGGAGGGGGCAATCAGCCCCAGCATTTT. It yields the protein CASSLSGAGGGNQPQHF.

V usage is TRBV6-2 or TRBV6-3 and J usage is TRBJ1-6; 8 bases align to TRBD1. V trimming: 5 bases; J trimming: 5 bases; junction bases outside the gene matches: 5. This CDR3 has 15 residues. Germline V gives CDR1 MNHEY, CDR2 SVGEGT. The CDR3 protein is CASSRDRRHNSPLHF. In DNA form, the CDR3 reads TGTGCCAGCAGTCGGGACAGGAGACATAATTCACCCCTCCACTTT.

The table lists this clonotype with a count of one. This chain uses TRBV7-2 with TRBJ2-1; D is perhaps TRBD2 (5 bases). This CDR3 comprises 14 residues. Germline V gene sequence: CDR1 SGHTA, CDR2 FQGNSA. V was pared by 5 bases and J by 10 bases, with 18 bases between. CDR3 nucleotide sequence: TGTGCCAGCAGCCCCACCCGGAGAGGGCGGGAGCAGTTCTTC. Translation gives CASSPTRRGREQFF.

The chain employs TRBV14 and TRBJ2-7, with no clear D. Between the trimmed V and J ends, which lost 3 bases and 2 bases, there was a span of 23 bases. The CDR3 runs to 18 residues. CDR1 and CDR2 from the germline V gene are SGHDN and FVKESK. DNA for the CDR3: TGTGCCAGCAGCCATTTAGGACGAGAACTATTTACTCCCTACGAGCAGTACTTC. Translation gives CASSHLGRELFTPYEQYF. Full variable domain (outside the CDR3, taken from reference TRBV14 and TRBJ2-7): EAGVTQFPSHSVIEKGQTVTLRCDPISGHDNLYWYRRVMGKEIKFLLHFVKESKQDESGMPNNRFLAERTGGTYSTLKVQPAELEDSGVYFCASSHLGRELFTPYEQYFGPGTRLTVT.

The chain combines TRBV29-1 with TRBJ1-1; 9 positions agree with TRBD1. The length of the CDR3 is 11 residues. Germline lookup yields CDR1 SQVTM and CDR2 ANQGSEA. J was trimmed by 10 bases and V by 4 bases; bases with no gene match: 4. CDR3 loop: CSVGQDRGAFF. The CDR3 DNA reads TGCAGCGTTGGACAGGACAGGGGAGCTTTCTTT.

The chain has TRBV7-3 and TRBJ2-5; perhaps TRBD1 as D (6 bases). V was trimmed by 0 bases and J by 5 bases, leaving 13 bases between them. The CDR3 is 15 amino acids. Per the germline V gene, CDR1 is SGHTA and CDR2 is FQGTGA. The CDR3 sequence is CASSLTQGPGETQYF. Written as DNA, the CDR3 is TGTGCCAGCAGCTTAACTCAGGGGCCCGGGGAGACCCAGTACTTC.

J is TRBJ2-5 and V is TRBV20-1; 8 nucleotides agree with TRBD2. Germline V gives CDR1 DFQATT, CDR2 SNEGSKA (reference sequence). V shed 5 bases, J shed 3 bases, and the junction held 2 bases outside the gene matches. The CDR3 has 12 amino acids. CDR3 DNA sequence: TGCAGTGCTTCGACTAGCGAAGAGACCCAGTACTTC. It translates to CSASTSEETQYF.

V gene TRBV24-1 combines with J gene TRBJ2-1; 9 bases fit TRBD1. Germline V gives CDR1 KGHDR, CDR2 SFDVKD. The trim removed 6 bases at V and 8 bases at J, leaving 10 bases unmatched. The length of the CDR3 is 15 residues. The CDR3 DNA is TGTGCCACCAGTCGTGCCGGGACAGGGTCCGATGAGCAGTTCTTC. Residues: CATSRAGTGSDEQFF.

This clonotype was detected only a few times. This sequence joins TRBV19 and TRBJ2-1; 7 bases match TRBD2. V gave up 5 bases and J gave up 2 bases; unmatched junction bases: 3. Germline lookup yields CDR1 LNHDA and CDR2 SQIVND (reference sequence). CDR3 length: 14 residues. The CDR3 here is CASSPGGTYNEQFF. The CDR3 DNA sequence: TGTGCCAGTAGTCCCGGGGGGACCTACAATGAGCAGTTCTTC.

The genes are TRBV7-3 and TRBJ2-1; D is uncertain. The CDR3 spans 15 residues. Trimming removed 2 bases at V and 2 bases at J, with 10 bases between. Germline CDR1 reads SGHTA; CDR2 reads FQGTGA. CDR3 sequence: CASSLELGTYNEQFF. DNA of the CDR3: TGTGCCAGCAGCTTAGAGTTGGGAACCTACAATGAGCAGTTCTTC.

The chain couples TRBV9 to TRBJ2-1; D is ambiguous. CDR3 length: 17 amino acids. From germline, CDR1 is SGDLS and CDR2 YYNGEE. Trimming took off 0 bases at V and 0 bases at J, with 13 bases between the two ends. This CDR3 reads CASSVAQGGSSYNEQFF. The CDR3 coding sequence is TGTGCCAGCAGCGTAGCTCAAGGTGGATCCTCCTACAATGAGCAGTTCTTC.

CDR3 protein: CSVEEGAGRAQHF. The CDR3 bases are TGCAGCGTTGAAGAAGGGGCAGGGAGGGCCCAGCATTTT. The chain recombines TRBV29-1 with TRBJ1-5, with D perhaps matching TRBD1 (5 bases). The CDR3 is made up of 13 amino acids. Germline V lookup: CDR1 SQVTM, CDR2 ANQGSEA. V shed 0 bases and J shed 11 bases, with 14 bases lying between them.

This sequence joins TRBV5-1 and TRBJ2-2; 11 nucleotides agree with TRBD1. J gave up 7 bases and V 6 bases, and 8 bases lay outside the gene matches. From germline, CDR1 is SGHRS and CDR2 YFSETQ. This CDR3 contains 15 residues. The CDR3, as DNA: TGCGCCAGCACCAGGACAGGGGGCCGGAGCGGGGAGCTGTTTTTT. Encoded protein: CASTRTGGRSGELFF. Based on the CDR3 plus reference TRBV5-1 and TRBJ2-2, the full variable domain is KAGVTQTPRYLIKTRGQQVTLSCSPISGHRSVSWYQQTPGQGLQFLFEYFSETQRNKGNFPGRFSGRQFSNSRSEMNVSTLELGDSALYLCASTRTGGRSGELFFGEGSRLTVL.

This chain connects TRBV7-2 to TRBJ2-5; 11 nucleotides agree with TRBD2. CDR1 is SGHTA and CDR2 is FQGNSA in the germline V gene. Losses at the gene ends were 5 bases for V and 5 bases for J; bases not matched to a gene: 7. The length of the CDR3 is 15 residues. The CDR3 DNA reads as TGTGCCAGCAGCCTCAGACTAGCGGGACGGGAGACCCAGTACTTC. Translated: CASSLRLAGRETQYF.

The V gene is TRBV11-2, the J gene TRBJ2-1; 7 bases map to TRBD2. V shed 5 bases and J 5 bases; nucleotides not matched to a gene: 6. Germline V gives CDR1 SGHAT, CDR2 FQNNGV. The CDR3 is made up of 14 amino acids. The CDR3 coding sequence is TGTGCCAGCAGCCCCAGACTAGCCCACAATGAGCAGTTCTTC. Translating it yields CASSPRLAHNEQFF. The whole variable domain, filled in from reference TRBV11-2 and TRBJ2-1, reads EAGVAQSPRYKIIEKRQSVAFWCNPISGHATLYWYQQILGQGPKLLIQFQNNGVVDDSQLPKDRFSAERLKGVDSTLKIQPAKLEDSAVYLCASSPRLAHNEQFFGPGTRLTVL.

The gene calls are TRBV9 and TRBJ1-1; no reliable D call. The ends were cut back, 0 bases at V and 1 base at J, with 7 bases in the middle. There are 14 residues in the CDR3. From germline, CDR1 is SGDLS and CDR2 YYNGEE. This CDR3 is CASSVGVRNTEAFF. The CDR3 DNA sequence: TGTGCCAGCAGCGTAGGAGTCCGGAACACTGAAGCTTTCTTT.

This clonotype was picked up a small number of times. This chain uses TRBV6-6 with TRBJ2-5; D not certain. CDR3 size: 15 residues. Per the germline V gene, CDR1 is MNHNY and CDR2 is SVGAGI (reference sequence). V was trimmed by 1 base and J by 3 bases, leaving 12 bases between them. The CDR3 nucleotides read TGTGCCAGCAGTTACTTATCCAGATTCGAAGAGACCCAGTACTTC. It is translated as CASSYLSRFEETQYF.

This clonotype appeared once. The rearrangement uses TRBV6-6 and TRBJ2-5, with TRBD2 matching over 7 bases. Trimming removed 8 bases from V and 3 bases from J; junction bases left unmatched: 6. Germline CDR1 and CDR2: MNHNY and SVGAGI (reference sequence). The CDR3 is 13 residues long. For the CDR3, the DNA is TGTGCCAGCGGGTGGGAGGGGAAAGAGACCCAGTACTTC. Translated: CASGWEGKETQYF.

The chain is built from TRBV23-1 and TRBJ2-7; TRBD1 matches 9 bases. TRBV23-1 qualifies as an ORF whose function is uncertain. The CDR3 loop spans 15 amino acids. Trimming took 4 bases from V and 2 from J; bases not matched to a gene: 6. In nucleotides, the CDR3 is TGCGCCAGCAGTCTTCCGGGACAGGGAACCTACGAGCAGTACTTC. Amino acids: CASSLPGQGTYEQYF.

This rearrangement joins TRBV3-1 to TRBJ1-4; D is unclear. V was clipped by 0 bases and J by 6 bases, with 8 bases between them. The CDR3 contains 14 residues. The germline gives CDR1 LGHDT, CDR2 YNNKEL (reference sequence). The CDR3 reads CASSQDWADEKLFF. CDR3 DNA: TGTGCCAGCAGCCAAGATTGGGCAGATGAAAAACTGTTTTTT.

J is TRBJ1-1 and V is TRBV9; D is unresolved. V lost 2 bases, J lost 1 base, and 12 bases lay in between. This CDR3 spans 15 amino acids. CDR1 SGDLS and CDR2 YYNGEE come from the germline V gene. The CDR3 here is CASSVGQAGNTEAFF. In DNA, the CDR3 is TGTGCCAGCAGCGTTGGCCAGGCCGGGAACACTGAAGCTTTCTTT. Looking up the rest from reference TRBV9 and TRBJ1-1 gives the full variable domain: DSGVTQTPKHLITATGQRVTLRCSPRSGDLSVYWYQQSLDQGLQFLIQYYNGEERAKGNILERFSAQQFPDLHSELNLSSLELGDSALYFCASSVGQAGNTEAFFGQGTRLTVV.

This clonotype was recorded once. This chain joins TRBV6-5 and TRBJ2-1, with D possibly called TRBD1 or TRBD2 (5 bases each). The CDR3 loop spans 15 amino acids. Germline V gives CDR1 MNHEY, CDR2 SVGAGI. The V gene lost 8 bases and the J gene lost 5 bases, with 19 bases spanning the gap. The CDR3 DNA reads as TGTGCCAGCGGTTCTCCGGGGCGCATCCACAATGAGCAGTTCTTC. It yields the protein CASGSPGRIHNEQFF.